The rows below give T cell receptor beta chains drawn from one sample of a study of T cells after yellow fever vaccination. One entry per CDR3 protein results from TCRdb running MiXCR on the 5' RACE reads. Altogether 400,000 or so distinct CDR3 sequences are present, approximately 5.7% being singletons, with the ten largest covering 14% to 15%. Sequences were derived from PBMCs, sampled 5 days after the yellow fever booster vaccination. These receptors originate from a man aged 25-45 years who received the YFV17D yellow fever vaccine. Both conserved end residues are trimmed from each CDR3. The order of the fields is J gene, D gene, V gene, CDR3 protein. The D gene is left open where the match is weak.

j_gene: TRBJ2-1
d_gene: -
v_gene: TRBV20-1
CDR3aa: SALTWRGQF

j_gene: TRBJ2-1
d_gene: -
v_gene: TRBV7-2
CDR3aa: ASTKIGGGKSYNEQF

j_gene: TRBJ1-2
d_gene: -
v_gene: TRBV7-9
CDR3aa: ASSSTTEANYGYT

j_gene: TRBJ2-1
d_gene: TRBD2
v_gene: TRBV5-1
CDR3aa: ASRTAGGPNNEQF

j_gene: TRBJ2-1
d_gene: TRBD1
v_gene: TRBV14
CDR3aa: ASSQRDRGPYNEQF

j_gene: TRBJ2-5
d_gene: -
v_gene: TRBV7-2
CDR3aa: ASSRDTIKETQY

j_gene: TRBJ2-3
d_gene: -
v_gene: TRBV29-1
CDR3aa: SVEDGRGQY

j_gene: TRBJ2-5
d_gene: -
v_gene: TRBV7-9
CDR3aa: ASSLAGEDHQY

j_gene: TRBJ2-1
d_gene: TRBD1
v_gene: TRBV5-1
CDR3aa: ASSLYGTGGNEQF

j_gene: TRBJ1-1
d_gene: -
v_gene: TRBV6-5
CDR3aa: ASSYMQDANTEAF

j_gene: TRBJ2-1
d_gene: TRBD1
v_gene: TRBV6-1
CDR3aa: ASRFPDRVRGNEQF

j_gene: TRBJ2-7
d_gene: -
v_gene: TRBV5-1
CDR3aa: ASSFYLATDRLGSEQY

j_gene: TRBJ2-5
d_gene: -
v_gene: TRBV5-1
CDR3aa: ASSLGAGTQETQY

j_gene: TRBJ1-5
d_gene: -
v_gene: TRBV12-3/TRBV12-4
CDR3aa: ASSLRVRGQPQH

j_gene: TRBJ1-5
d_gene: TRBD1
v_gene: TRBV25-1
CDR3aa: ASSRQGAGQPQH

j_gene: TRBJ2-3
d_gene: -
v_gene: TRBV15
CDR3aa: ATSRDMRPASTDTQY

j_gene: TRBJ2-1
d_gene: -
v_gene: TRBV29-1
CDR3aa: SGGQYNEQF

j_gene: TRBJ2-1
d_gene: TRBD2
v_gene: TRBV5-1
CDR3aa: ASSLREAGFNEQF

j_gene: TRBJ2-3
d_gene: -
v_gene: TRBV12-3/TRBV12-4
CDR3aa: ASRDNTDTQY

j_gene: TRBJ2-2
d_gene: TRBD2
v_gene: TRBV11-2
CDR3aa: ASRWTSGRARGTAGELF

j_gene: TRBJ2-7
d_gene: TRBD2
v_gene: TRBV27
CDR3aa: ASGTSQDEQY

j_gene: TRBJ1-2
d_gene: -
v_gene: TRBV29-1
CDR3aa: SVETGNGYT

j_gene: TRBJ2-3
d_gene: -
v_gene: TRBV5-5
CDR3aa: ASSSLAVLTDTQY

j_gene: TRBJ2-3
d_gene: TRBD2
v_gene: TRBV7-2
CDR3aa: ASSRLAGEADTQY

j_gene: TRBJ2-4
d_gene: -
v_gene: TRBV3-1
CDR3aa: ASSQRLASGAKNIQY

j_gene: TRBJ2-5
d_gene: -
v_gene: TRBV5-4
CDR3aa: ASSLGPTGEETQY

j_gene: TRBJ1-5
d_gene: TRBD1
v_gene: TRBV10-2
CDR3aa: ASSWGQGGNQPQH

j_gene: TRBJ2-3
d_gene: -
v_gene: TRBV4-3
CDR3aa: ASSARPGNPDTQY

j_gene: TRBJ2-7
d_gene: -
v_gene: TRBV20-1
CDR3aa: SATPSSYEQY

j_gene: TRBJ2-7
d_gene: -
v_gene: TRBV11-1
CDR3aa: ASSSKVGRRLGTYEQY

j_gene: TRBJ2-2
d_gene: TRBD1
v_gene: TRBV20-1
CDR3aa: SAPRTGDTGELF

j_gene: TRBJ2-7
d_gene: -
v_gene: TRBV3-1
CDR3aa: ASNSGRSYEQY

j_gene: TRBJ1-4
d_gene: TRBD1
v_gene: TRBV10-3
CDR3aa: ATGQGGNEKLF

j_gene: TRBJ2-1
d_gene: -
v_gene: TRBV6-2/TRBV6-3
CDR3aa: ASALGSYNEQF

j_gene: TRBJ2-7
d_gene: -
v_gene: TRBV20-1
CDR3aa: SARGLDKNYEQY

j_gene: TRBJ1-3
d_gene: -
v_gene: TRBV2
CDR3aa: ASKVADSGNTIY

j_gene: TRBJ2-1
d_gene: -
v_gene: TRBV7-9
CDR3aa: ASRLGGVYNEQF

j_gene: TRBJ2-7
d_gene: -
v_gene: TRBV20-1
CDR3aa: SASPAAYEQY

j_gene: TRBJ2-6
d_gene: TRBD1
v_gene: TRBV10-2
CDR3aa: ASSDGDRPLRGGANVLT

j_gene: TRBJ2-7
d_gene: -
v_gene: TRBV27
CDR3aa: ASGPGAPYEQY

j_gene: TRBJ2-7
d_gene: -
v_gene: TRBV29-1
CDR3aa: SVGSAYEQY

j_gene: TRBJ2-1
d_gene: -
v_gene: TRBV7-9
CDR3aa: ASSHFGVGASYNEQF

j_gene: TRBJ1-1
d_gene: -
v_gene: TRBV9
CDR3aa: ASSVSTEAF

j_gene: TRBJ1-4
d_gene: -
v_gene: TRBV6-2/TRBV6-3
CDR3aa: ASSYTRRERRF

j_gene: TRBJ2-4
d_gene: -
v_gene: TRBV23-1
CDR3aa: ASSQSEALLAKNIQY

j_gene: TRBJ2-2
d_gene: TRBD2
v_gene: TRBV5-1
CDR3aa: ASSTGLAGRGSDTGELF

j_gene: TRBJ2-1
d_gene: TRBD2
v_gene: TRBV19
CDR3aa: ASTLAGWYNEQF

j_gene: TRBJ2-2
d_gene: TRBD2
v_gene: TRBV4-2
CDR3aa: ASSPRLAGAPGTGELF

j_gene: TRBJ2-7
d_gene: TRBD2
v_gene: TRBV7-8
CDR3aa: ASSVFSGSGYEQY

j_gene: TRBJ2-2
d_gene: TRBD2
v_gene: TRBV29-1
CDR3aa: SVEEQTSGRAGELF

j_gene: TRBJ2-7
d_gene: -
v_gene: TRBV2
CDR3aa: ASSESATTFYEQY

j_gene: TRBJ2-1
d_gene: TRBD2
v_gene: TRBV11-2
CDR3aa: ASSLDRVGSGRENEQF

j_gene: TRBJ2-1
d_gene: TRBD2
v_gene: TRBV7-9
CDR3aa: ASSLLAGVNNEQF

j_gene: TRBJ2-4
d_gene: -
v_gene: TRBV5-1
CDR3aa: ASSPPGANIQY

j_gene: TRBJ2-1
d_gene: -
v_gene: TRBV14
CDR3aa: ASSRRRGSDNEQF

j_gene: TRBJ1-2
d_gene: -
v_gene: TRBV6-5
CDR3aa: ASSQGTLYGYT

j_gene: TRBJ2-3
d_gene: TRBD2
v_gene: TRBV7-2
CDR3aa: ASSLVVAGGIDTQY

j_gene: TRBJ2-7
d_gene: -
v_gene: TRBV7-9
CDR3aa: ASRRLESYEQY

j_gene: TRBJ2-1
d_gene: TRBD2
v_gene: TRBV27
CDR3aa: ASSASGGRAGYEQF

j_gene: TRBJ2-1
d_gene: TRBD2
v_gene: TRBV27
CDR3aa: ASSRAAGVTYNEQF